This T cell receptor beta chain comes out of a study of blood T cells in healthy people across ages. About this clonotype itself: Its cognate antigen is unknown.

Study-level findings and limits: Naive T cell percentage showed a strong correlation with the diversity of TCR beta.

A second about 7 to 11 cycle PCR used barcoded and J-beta primers. Each CDR3 protein is one row after TCRdb ran MiXCR on the 5' RACE reads. In the table there are about 400,000 distinct CDR3 sequences, about half of which are singletons. PBMCs were isolated at a quantity of at least 6.5 million per sample. Total RNA extraction produced at least 6 micrograms (per sample) for the study. Germline CDR1 LGHNT, CDR2 FRNRAP. V was cut by 1 base and J by 4 bases, with 6 bases left in between. The CDR3 is 13 amino acids. This TCR derives from a man aged 60-69 years in good health. The material sequenced was blood. The V gene is TRBV12-5, the J gene TRBJ2-3; D ambiguous. CDR3 sequence reads: CASGLGLPDTQYF. The CDR3 DNA reads as TGTGCTAGTGGTTTGGGACTGCCAGATACGCAGTATTTT.